This T cell receptor beta chain derives from a study of T-cell memory formation after mild COVID-19. Study-wide context: Among the donors, TCR clusters were largely specific to each donor. Study results and caveats: A balance of CD4 and CD8 characterized clones contracting day 15 to 85, whereas later expanders leaned CD4+.

The CDR3 has 12 residues. Points on this clonotype: Its matching antigen is unknown.

Amplification by 5'RACE using constant-segment primers produced TCR alpha and TCR beta cDNA libraries that carried sample barcodes and UMIs. TCRdb used MiXCR to reprocess the 5' RACE reads, holding one entry per CDR3 protein. The sample yields hundreds of thousands of distinct CDR3 sequences, roughly 20% seen once. This TCR derives from an adult woman who had mild COVID-19 (a few samples of this study predate the infection). Cell type and time point are not known. The V gene is TRBV21-1, the J gene TRBJ2-6. TRBV21-1 is a listed pseudogene. Material for sequencing was PBMCs or a T cell subset sorted from them (not recorded which). CDR3: CASLRGANVLTF. The CDR3 bases are TGTGCCAGCCTCCGAGGGGCCAACGTCCTGACTTTC.